This T cell receptor (beta chain) was obtained from a study of shared clonotypes between healthy human individuals. Of note for this clone: No antigen is known for it.

Using immunoSEQ multiplex PCR, the repertoire was profiled, and TCRdb retains in-frame clones only, with some absent. The table shows about 580,000 clones, with 98% occurring only once. Positively selected for CCR7, the CD45RO-negative cells used as naive CD8 cells excluded terminally differentiated effector memory CD45RA+ cells. Study-wide results and caveats: Naive subsets generally exceeded memory subsets in estimated richness. Limited genetic and exposure-history diversity came from having few donors. Naive CD4 clonotypes overlapped across a handful of donors at around 4.7%. Large sequencing depth failed to make sorted-subset sequencing complete, rarefaction showed.

Germline trimming cut 1 base from V and 1 base from J; bases unmatched to any gene: 7. The CDR3 is 15 residues long. The germline V gene encodes CDR1 SQVTM and CDR2 ANQGSEA. The rearrangement joins TRBV29-1 to TRBJ2-7, with TRBD1 matching 7 bases. Sequencing was performed on naive CD8+ T cells sorted from blood. The receptor was isolated from a man in his thirties or forties in good health. The CDR3 nucleotides read TGCAGCGTTGAAGGAACGGGACAGAATTCCTACGAGCAGTACTTC. Protein sequence: CSVEGTGQNSYEQYF.